The present T cell receptor beta chain was sequenced within a study of OX40 agonist ivuxolimab in advanced cancers. About the research overall: Patients in the trial were receiving intravenous ivuxolimab every 2 weeks, at doses of 0.01 to 10 mg/kg. A diagnosis of hepatocellular carcinoma, melanoma, renal cell or head and neck cancer was present in dose-escalation patients.

Notes on the study in general: Clones of CD4+ and CD8+ blood T cells grew by week 6 at doses of 0.1 to 3.0 mg/kg.

For this clone: The target antigen is unknown.

Trimming stripped 0 bases from V and 8 bases from J, with 11 bases between. CDR1 and CDR2 from the germline V gene are SGHTA and FQGNSA. This CDR3 spans 14 amino acids. Libraries were prepared by immunoSEQ multiplex PCR; TCRdb keeps only in-frame clonotypes and omits some of them. The repertoire has 20,000 to 25,000 clones, approximately 80% of them found once; the top ten carry 30% to 35%. V and J are TRBV7-2 and TRBJ2-1; D not resolved. The material was CD4+ or CD8+ T cells sorted from blood, obtained in a trial of the OX40 agonist ivuxolimab. The origin of this receptor is an adult with an advanced solid tumor such as melanoma, head and neck, liver or kidney cancer. CDR3: CASSLAGSTYEQFF. DNA of the CDR3: TGTGCCAGCAGCTTAGCCGGGTCGACGTATGAGCAGTTCTTC.